The clone carrying this TCR beta chain was recorded at least ten times. These data come from a study of T-cell memory formation after mild COVID-19. This CDR3 contains 12 residues. V was cut by 2 bases and J by 5 bases, with 7 bases left in between. Germline CDR1 reads SGHRS; CDR2 reads YFSETQ. MiXCR was run by TCRdb on the 5' RACE reads, yielding one entry per CDR3 protein. The repertoire consists of roughly 620,000 distinct CDR3 sequences, with more than 15% occurring once and the leading ten covering approximately 12%. What was sequenced was PBMCs or a T cell subset sorted from them (not recorded which). This chain links TRBV5-1 with TRBJ2-5; possible D gene TRBD1, 5 bases. This sequence originates from an adult woman who had mild COVID-19 (a few samples of this study predate the infection). Cell type and time point are not known. The CDR3 reads CASSLKGETQYF. In DNA, the CDR3 is TGCGCCAGCAGCTTAAAGGGGGAGACCCAGTACTTC.